A selection of T cell receptor beta chains follows, all from one sample in a study of vaccination effects on CD4 cells after COVID-19. These receptors have no identified antigens. Assay used: immunoSEQ multiplex PCR; TCRdb lists only in-frame clones, some missing. The repertoire holds fewer than 75,000 clones, with about 81% as singletons. The specimen was CD4+ T cells from PBMCs cultured without peptide, collected after COVID-19 vaccination. The receptors shown here come from a human donor who received a COVID-19 vaccine. CDR3s include the opening cysteine and the closing phenylalanine or tryptophan. The D gene is left open where the match is weak.

v_gene,d_gene,j_gene,CDR3aa,CDR3nt
TRBV7-7,TRBD1,TRBJ2-7,CASSPDRGNEQYF,TGTGCTAGCAGTCCGGACAGGGGGAACGAGCAGTACTTC
TRBV5-1,-,TRBJ1-5,CASSPDTSNQPQHF,TGCGCCAGCAGCCCGGACACTAGCAATCAGCCCCAGCATTTT
TRBV4-2,TRBD2,TRBJ2-1,CASSLLRREGYNEQFF,TGTGCCAGCAGCCTCCTTCGGCGGGAGGGCTACAATGAGCAGTTCTTC
TRBV9,-,TRBJ2-3,CASSVREGDTQYF,TGTGCCAGCAGCGTAAGGGAAGGAGATACGCAGTATTTT
TRBV24-1,-,TRBJ2-5,CATSDPRGPGETQYF,TGTGCCACCAGCGACCCCCGGGGTCCGGGTGAGACCCAGTACTTC
TRBV7-9,-,TRBJ2-1,CASSLGWDEQFF,TGTGCCAGCAGCTTAGGTTGGGATGAGCAGTTCTTC
TRBV7-9,-,TRBJ2-4,CASSFNLARKNIQYF,TGTGCCAGCAGCTTTAATTTGGCTCGCAAAAACATTCAGTACTTC
TRBV5-1,TRBD1,TRBJ2-7,CASSRSGTGGVGSYF,TGCGCCAGCAGCCGCTCCGGGACAGGGGGCGTAGGCTCTTACTTC
TRBV18,-,TRBJ2-2,CASSPYGQNTGELFF,TGTGCCAGCTCACCATACGGGCAGAACACCGGGGAGCTGTTTTTT
TRBV9,TRBD2,TRBJ2-1,CASSGPGTSGSLDEQFF,TGTGCCAGCAGCGGACCAGGGACTAGCGGGAGTTTAGATGAGCAGTTCTTC
TRBV6-6,TRBD2,TRBJ2-7,CASSPLGGSYEQYF,TGTGCCAGCAGTCCCTTGGGGGGGTCCTACGAGCAGTACTTC
TRBV10-3,TRBD1,TRBJ2-7,CAISAGTGARKRAYEQYF,TGTGCCATCAGTGCAGGGACAGGGGCGAGAAAAAGGGCCTACGAGCAGTACTTC
TRBV6-5,-,TRBJ1-2,CASSYSGLPLYGYTF,TGTGCCAGCAGTTACTCGGGACTCCCGCTCTATGGCTACACCTTC
TRBV28,-,TRBJ2-7,CASSFEGVRGKYF,TGTGCCAGCAGTTTCGAAGGGGTTCGAGGAAAGTACTTC
TRBV28,-,TRBJ1-4,CASSLRGQEKLFF,TGTGCCAGCAGTTTACGGGGGCAGGAAAAACTGTTTTTT
TRBV5-6,TRBD2,TRBJ2-7,CASSLTSGTGEQYF,TGTGCCAGCAGCTTAACTAGCGGGACGGGGGAGCAGTACTTC
TRBV7-2,-,TRBJ2-7,CASSLDRFHPYF,TGTGCCAGCAGCTTAGACAGATTCCATCCATACTTC